The next 8 T cell receptor beta chains were all read from a single sample in a study of identical twins. TCRdb recomputed calls from the 5' RACE reads with MiXCR, one row per CDR3 protein. The sample has about 530,000 distinct CDR3 sequences; 12% to 15% are singletons. These records were also assigned to another study, of yellow fever vaccine responses in identical twins.

The sequencing input was CD4+ T cells sorted from blood. Source of these receptors: a woman between 18 and 29 years old in good health.

The rearrangement links TRBV24-1 to TRBJ2-5; D not certain. The germline V and J ends were trimmed by 5 bases and 5 bases, with 11 bases remaining between them. CDR1 is KGHDR and CDR2 is SFDVKD in the germline V gene. The CDR3 is 13 residues long. CDR3 sequence: CATSGVSVETQYF. The CDR3 nucleotides are TGTGCCACCAGTGGGGTTAGTGTGGAGACCCAGTACTTC.

The V gene is TRBV18, the J gene TRBJ2-7, with D possibly being TRBD1 or TRBD2 (5 bases each). This CDR3 is built from 14 residues. Germline-derived CDR1 and CDR2 are KGHSH and LQKENI. Trimming left V 2 bases short and J 7 bases short, with 15 bases between. For the CDR3, the DNA is TGTGCCAGCTCACCAGGGACCCAATTTCGGGAGCAGTACTTC. It codes for CASSPGTQFREQYF. Based on the CDR3 plus reference TRBV18 and TRBJ2-7, the full variable domain is NAGVMQNPRHLVRRRGQEARLRCSPMKGHSHVYWYRQLPEEGLKFMVYLQKENIIDESGMPKERFSAEFPKEGPSILRIQQVVRGDSAAYFCASSPGTQFREQYFGPGTRLTVT.

Only a few counts were recorded for this clonotype. The rearrangement joins TRBV5-5 to TRBJ2-3; D gene ambiguous. Trimming took off 3 bases at V and 0 bases at J, with 14 bases between the two ends. The germline CDR1 and CDR2 sequences are SGHKS and YYEKEE (reference sequence). The length of the CDR3 is 16 residues. CDR3 residues: CASSSQSGRSTDTQYF. The CDR3 DNA is TGTGCCAGCAGCTCCCAATCTGGACGGAGCACAGATACGCAGTATTTT.

This chain links TRBV20-1 with TRBJ2-3, with 8 bases fitting TRBD2. The CDR3 consists of 17 residues. V shed 4 bases, J shed 0 bases, and the junction held 12 bases outside the gene matches. The germline V gene has CDR1 DFQATT and CDR2 SNEGSKA (reference sequence). CDR3 nucleotides: TGCAGTGCTACGATCCTGCGGGGGGACGCTAGCACAGATACGCAGTATTTT. Translated: CSATILRGDASTDTQYF.

The chain has TRBV5-1 and TRBJ2-7; 9 bases align to TRBD1. The trim removed 5 bases at V and 5 bases at J, leaving 5 bases unmatched. The germline gives CDR1 SGHRS, CDR2 YFSETQ. The CDR3 is made up of 13 amino acids. The CDR3 DNA sequence: TGCGCCAGCAGTCAGGGACAGGGCGACGAGCAGTACGTC. Protein product: CASSQGQGDEQYV.

This clonotype appeared a few times. This chain uses TRBV12-3 or TRBV12-4 with TRBJ2-3; 10 positions match TRBD2. Germline trimming cut 6 bases from V and 4 bases from J; bases unmatched to any gene: 10. This CDR3 has 16 amino acids. The CDR3 is CASSRSLAGVSDTQYF. The CDR3 DNA reads as TGTGCCAGCAGCCGATCGCTAGCGGGAGTGTCAGATACGCAGTATTTT.

This sequence joins TRBV24-1 and TRBJ2-2; 8 bases are shared with TRBD1. There are 16 residues in the CDR3. The junction had 8 bases not matched to a gene; V was cut back by 3 bases and J by 6 bases. Germline V gives CDR1 KGHDR, CDR2 SFDVKD. CDR3 in DNA: TGTGCCACCAGTGATGACAGGGGAAGGGTGCCCGGGGAGCTGTTTTTT. Translation: CATSDDRGRVPGELFF.

This rearrangement joins TRBV7-9 to TRBJ2-6; no clear D. The V gene's germline CDR1 is SEHNR and CDR2 FQNEAQ (reference sequence). CDR3 length: 15 residues. With 6 bases removed from V and 0 bases from J, the gap between germline ends came to 9 bases. The CDR3 bases are TGTGCCAGCAGTTCCCCGGTCTCTGGGGCCAACGTCCTGACTTTC. Translated: CASSSPVSGANVLTF.